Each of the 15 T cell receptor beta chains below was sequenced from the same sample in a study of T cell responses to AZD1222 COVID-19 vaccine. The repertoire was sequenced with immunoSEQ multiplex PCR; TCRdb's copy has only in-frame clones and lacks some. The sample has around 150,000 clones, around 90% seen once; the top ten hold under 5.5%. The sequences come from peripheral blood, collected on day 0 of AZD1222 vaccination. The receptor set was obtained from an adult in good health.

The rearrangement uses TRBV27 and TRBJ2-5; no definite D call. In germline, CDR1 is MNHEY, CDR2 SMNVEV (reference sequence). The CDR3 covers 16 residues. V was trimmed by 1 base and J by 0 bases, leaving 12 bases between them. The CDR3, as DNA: TGTGCCAGCAGTTTATTTGGCGGAAGGTACCAAGAGACCCAGTACTTC. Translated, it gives CASSLFGGRYQETQYF.

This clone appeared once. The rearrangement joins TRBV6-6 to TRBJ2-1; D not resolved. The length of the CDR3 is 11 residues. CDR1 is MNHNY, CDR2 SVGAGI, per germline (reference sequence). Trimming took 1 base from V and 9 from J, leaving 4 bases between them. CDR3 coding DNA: TGTGCCAGCAGTTACTGGGCTGAGCAGTTCTTC. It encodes CASSYWAEQFF.

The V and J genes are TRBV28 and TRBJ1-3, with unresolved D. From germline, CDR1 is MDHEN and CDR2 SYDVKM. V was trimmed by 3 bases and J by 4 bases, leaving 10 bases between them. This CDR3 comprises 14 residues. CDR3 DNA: TGTGCCAGCAGTTTCTTAGGCCCGGGAAACACCATATATTTT. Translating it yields CASSFLGPGNTIYF.

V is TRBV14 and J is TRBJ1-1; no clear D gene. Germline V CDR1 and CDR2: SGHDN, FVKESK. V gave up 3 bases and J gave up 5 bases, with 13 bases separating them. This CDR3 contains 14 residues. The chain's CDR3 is CASSHSKVVTEAFF. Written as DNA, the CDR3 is TGTGCCAGCAGCCATAGTAAGGTAGTAACTGAAGCTTTCTTT.

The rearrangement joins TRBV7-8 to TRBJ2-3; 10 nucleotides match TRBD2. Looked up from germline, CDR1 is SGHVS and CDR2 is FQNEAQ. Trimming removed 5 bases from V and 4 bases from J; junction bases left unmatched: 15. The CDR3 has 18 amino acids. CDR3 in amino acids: CASSPIQSSGRVSDTQYF. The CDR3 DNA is TGTGCCAGCAGCCCCATTCAATCCAGCGGGAGGGTCTCAGATACGCAGTATTTT.

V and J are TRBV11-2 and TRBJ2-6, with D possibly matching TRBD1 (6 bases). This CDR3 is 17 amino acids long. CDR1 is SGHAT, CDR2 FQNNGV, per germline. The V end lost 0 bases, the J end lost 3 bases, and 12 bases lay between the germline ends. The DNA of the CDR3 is TGTGCCAGCAGCTTAGACCCAACAGGGTATGGGGCCAACGTCCTGACTTTC. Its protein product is CASSLDPTGYGANVLTF.

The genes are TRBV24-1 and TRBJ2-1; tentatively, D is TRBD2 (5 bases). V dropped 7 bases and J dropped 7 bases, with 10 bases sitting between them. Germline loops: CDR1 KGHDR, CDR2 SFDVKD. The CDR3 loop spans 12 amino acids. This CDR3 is CATRGRGNEQFF. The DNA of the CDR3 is TGTGCCACCAGAGGTCGCGGGAATGAGCAGTTCTTC.

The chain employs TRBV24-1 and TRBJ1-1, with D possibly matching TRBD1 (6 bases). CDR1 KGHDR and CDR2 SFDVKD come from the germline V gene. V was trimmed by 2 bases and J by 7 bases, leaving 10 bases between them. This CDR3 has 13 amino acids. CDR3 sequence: CATSDSRQDEAFF. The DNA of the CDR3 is TGTGCCACCAGTGATTCTAGACAGGATGAAGCTTTCTTT.

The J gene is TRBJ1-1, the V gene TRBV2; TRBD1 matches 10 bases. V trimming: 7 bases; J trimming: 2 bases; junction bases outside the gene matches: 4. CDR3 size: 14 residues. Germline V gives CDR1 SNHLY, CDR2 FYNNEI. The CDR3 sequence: CASTDRGRNTEAFF. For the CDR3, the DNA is TGTGCCAGCACTGACAGGGGGCGAAACACTGAAGCTTTCTTT.

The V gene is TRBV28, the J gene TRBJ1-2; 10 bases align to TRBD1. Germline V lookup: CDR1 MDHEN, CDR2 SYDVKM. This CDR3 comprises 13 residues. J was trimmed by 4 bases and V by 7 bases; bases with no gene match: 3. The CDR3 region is CASTWTGGYGYTF. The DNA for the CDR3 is TGTGCCAGCACCTGGACAGGGGGCTATGGCTACACCTTC.

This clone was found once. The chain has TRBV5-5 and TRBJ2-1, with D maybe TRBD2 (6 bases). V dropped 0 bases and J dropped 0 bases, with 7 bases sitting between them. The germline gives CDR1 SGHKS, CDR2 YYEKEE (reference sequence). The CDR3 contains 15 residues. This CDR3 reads CASSLVADSYNEQFF. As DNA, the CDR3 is TGTGCCAGCAGCTTGGTAGCGGACTCCTACAATGAGCAGTTCTTC.

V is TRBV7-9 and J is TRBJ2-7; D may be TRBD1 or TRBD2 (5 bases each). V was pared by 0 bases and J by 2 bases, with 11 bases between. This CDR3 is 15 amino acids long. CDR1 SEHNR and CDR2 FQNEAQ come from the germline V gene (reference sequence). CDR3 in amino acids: CASSLAGQGAYEQYF. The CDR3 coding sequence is TGTGCCAGCAGCTTAGCGGGTCAGGGAGCCTACGAGCAGTACTTC.

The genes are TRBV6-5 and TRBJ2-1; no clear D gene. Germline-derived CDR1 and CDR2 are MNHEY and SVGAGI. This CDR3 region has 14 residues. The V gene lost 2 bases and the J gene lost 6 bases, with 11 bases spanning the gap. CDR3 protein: CASSYRRTVNEQFF. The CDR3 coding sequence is TGTGCCAGCAGTTACCGCCGGACGGTCAATGAGCAGTTCTTC.

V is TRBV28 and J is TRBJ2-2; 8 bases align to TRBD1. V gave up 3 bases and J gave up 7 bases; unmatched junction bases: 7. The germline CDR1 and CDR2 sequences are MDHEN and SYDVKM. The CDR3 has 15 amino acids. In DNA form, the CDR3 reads TGTGCCAGCAGTTTCAGGGGGCGCGGAGACGGGGAGCTGTTTTTT. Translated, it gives CASSFRGRGDGELFF. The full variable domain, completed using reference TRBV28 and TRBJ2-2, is DVKVTQSSRYLVKRTGEKVFLECVQDMDHENMFWYRQDPGLGLRLIYFSYDVKMKEKGDIPEGYSVSREKKERFSLILESASTNQTSMYLCASSFRGRGDGELFFGEGSRLTVL.

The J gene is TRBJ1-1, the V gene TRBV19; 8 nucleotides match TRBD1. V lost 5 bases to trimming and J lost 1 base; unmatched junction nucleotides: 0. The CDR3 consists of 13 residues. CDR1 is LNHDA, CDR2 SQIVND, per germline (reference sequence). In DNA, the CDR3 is TGTGCCAGTAGTGACAGGGGGAACACTGAAGCTTTCTTT. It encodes CASSDRGNTEAFF.